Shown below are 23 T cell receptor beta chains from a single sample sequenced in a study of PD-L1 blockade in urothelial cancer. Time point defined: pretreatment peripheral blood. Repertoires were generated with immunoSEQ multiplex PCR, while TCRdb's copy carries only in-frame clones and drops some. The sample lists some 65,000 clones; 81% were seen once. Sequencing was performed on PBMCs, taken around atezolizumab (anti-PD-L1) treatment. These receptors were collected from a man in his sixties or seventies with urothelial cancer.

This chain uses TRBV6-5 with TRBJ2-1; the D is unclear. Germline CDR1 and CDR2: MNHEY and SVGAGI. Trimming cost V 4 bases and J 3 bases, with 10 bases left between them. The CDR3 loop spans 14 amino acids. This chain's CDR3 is CASSSQNFYNEQFF. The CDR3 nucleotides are TGTGCCAGCAGTTCACAGAATTTCTACAATGAGCAGTTCTTC.

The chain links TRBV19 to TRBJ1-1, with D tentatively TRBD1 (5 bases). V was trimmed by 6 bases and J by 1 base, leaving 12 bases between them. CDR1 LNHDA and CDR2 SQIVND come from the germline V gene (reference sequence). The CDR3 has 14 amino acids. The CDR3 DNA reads TGTGCCAGTAGACCCCGAGGACAGAACACTGAAGCTTTCTTT. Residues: CASRPRGQNTEAFF.

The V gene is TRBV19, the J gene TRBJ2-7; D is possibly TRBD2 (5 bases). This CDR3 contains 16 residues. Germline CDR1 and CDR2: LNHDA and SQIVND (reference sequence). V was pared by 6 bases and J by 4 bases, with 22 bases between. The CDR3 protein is CASSIQVGAGGYEQYF. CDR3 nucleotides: TGTGCCAGTAGCATCCAGGTGGGAGCTGGCGGTTACGAGCAGTACTTC.

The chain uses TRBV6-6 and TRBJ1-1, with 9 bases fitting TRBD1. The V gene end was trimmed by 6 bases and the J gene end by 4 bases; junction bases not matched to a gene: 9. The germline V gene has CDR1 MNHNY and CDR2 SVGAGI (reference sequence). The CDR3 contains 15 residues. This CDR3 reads CASRPLDRGGTEAFF. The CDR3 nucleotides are TGTGCCAGCAGACCCTTGGACAGGGGCGGCACTGAAGCTTTCTTT.

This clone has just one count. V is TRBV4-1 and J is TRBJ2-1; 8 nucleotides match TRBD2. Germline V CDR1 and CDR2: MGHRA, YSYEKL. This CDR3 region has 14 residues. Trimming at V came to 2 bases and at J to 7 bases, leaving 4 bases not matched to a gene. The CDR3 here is CASSQREGPNEQFF. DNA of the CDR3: TGCGCCAGCAGCCAACGGGAGGGCCCTAATGAGCAGTTCTTC.

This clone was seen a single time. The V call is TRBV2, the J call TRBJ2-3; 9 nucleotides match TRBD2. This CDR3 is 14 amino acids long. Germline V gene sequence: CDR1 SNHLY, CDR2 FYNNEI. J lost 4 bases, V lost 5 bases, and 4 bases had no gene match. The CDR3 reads CASSKGLASDTQYF. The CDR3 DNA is TGTGCCAGCAGTAAGGGACTAGCCTCAGATACGCAGTATTTT.

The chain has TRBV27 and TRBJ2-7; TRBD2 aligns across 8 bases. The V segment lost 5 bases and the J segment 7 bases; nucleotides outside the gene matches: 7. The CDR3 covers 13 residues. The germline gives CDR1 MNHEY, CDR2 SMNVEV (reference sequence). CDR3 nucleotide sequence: TGTGCCAGCAGTCCGGGGACTAGTGGTGAGCAGTACTTC. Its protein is CASSPGTSGEQYF.

CDR3 coding DNA: TGTGCCTGGATCGGGACTAGCGGGAGAAATACGCAGTATTTT. It yields the protein CAWIGTSGRNTQYF. The V gene is TRBV30, the J gene TRBJ2-3; 14 nucleotides line up with TRBD2. The CDR3 is 14 amino acids. The J segment lost 7 bases and the V segment lost 4 bases, leaving 4 bases of the junction unmatched. Germline V gene lookup returns CDR1 GTSNPN and CDR2 SVGIG (reference sequence). Complete variable domain (other parts from reference TRBV30 and TRBJ2-3): SQTIHQWPATLVQPVGSPLSLECTVEGTSNPNLYWYRQAAGRGLQLLFYSVGIGQISSEVPQNLSASRPQDRQFILSSKKLLLSDSGFYLCAWIGTSGRNTQYFGPGTRLTVL.

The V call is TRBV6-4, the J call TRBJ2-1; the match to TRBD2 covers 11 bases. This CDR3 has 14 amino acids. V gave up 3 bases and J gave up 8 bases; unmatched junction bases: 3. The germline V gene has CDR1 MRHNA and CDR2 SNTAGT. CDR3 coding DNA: TGTGCCAGCAGTGAGGCTAGCGGGAGGTATGAGCAGTTCTTC. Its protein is CASSEASGRYEQFF.

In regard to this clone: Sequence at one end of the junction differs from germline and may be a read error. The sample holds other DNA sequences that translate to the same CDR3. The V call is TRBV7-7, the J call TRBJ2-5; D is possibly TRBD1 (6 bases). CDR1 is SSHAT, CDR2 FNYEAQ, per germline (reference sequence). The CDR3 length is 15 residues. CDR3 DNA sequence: TGTGCTAGCAGCTTAGCAGGGGCCCCAGGGGAGACCCAGTACTTC. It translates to CASSLAGAPGETQYF.

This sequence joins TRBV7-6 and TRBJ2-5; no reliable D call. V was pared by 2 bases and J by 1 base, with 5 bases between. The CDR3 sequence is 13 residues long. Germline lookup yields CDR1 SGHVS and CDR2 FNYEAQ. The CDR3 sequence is CASSLYLQETQYF. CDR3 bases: TGTGCCAGCAGCTTATATCTCCAAGAGACCCAGTACTTC.

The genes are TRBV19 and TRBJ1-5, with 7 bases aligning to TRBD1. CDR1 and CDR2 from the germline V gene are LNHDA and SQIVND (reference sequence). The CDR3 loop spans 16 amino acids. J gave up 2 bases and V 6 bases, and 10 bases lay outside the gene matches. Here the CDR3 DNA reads TGTGCCAGTAGCCCCATTACAGGGGAGGGCAATCAGCCCCAGCATTTT. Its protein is CASSPITGEGNQPQHF.

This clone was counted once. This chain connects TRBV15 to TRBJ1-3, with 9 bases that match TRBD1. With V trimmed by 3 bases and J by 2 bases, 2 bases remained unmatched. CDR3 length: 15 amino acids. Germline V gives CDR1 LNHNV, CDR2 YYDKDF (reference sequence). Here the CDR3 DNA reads TGTGCCACCAGCAGGACAGGGGGACCTGGAAACACCATATATTTT. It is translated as CATSRTGGPGNTIYF. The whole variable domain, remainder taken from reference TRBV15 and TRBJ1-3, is DAMVIQNPRYQVTQFGKPVTLSCSQTLNHNVMYWYQQKSSQAPKLLFHYYDKDFNNEADTPDNFQSRRPNTSFCFLDIRSPGLGDTAMYLCATSRTGGPGNTIYFGEGSWLTVV.

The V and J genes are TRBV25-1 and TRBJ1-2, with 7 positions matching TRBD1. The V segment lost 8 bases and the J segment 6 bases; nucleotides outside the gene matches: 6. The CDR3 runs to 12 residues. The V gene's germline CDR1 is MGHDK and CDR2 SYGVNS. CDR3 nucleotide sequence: TGTGCCAGCTACACAGGGGCGGATGGCTACACCTTC. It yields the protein CASYTGADGYTF.

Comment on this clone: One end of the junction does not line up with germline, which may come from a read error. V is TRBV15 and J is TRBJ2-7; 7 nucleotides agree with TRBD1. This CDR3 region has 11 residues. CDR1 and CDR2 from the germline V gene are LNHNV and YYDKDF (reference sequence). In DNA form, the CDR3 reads TGTGCCACCAGCAGCGTAGACAGGGTGATCTTC. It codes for CATSSVDRVIF.

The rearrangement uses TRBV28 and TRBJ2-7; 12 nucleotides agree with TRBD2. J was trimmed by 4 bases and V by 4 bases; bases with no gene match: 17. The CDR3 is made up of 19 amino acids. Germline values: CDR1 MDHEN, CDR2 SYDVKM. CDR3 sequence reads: CASSYALSITSGGSYEQYF. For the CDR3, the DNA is TGTGCCAGCAGTTACGCTCTGTCGATTACTAGCGGGGGGAGTTACGAGCAGTACTTC.

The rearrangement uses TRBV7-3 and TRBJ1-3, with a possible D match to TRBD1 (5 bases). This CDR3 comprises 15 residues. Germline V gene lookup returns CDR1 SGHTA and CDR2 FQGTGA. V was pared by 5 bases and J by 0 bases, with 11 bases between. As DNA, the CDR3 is TGTGCCAGCAGCCGAGACAGTTTCTCTGGAAACACCATATATTTT. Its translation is CASSRDSFSGNTIYF.

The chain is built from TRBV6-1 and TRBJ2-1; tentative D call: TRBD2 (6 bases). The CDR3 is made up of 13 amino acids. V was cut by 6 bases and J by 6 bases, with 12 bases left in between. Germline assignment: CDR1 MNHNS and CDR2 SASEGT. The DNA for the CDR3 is TGTGCCAGCAGAAGACTAGGCAGCAATGAGCAGTTCTTC. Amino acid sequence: CASRRLGSNEQFF.

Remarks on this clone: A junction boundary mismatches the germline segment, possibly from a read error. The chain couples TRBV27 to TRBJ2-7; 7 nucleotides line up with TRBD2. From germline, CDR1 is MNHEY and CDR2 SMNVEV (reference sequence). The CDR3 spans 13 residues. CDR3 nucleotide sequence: TGTGTCAGCAAGGGGCTAGCGGCCTACGAGCAGTACTTC. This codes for CVSKGLAAYEQYF.

The chain's CDR3 is CAISDPPRVQTYEQYF. The DNA for the CDR3 is TGTGCCATCAGTGACCCCCCCAGGGTCCAAACCTACGAGCAGTACTTC. The chain recombines TRBV10-3 with TRBJ2-7; TRBD1 is a possible D gene (5 bases). The germline V and J ends were trimmed by 3 bases and 2 bases, with 17 bases remaining between them. This CDR3 is built from 16 residues. From germline, CDR1 is ENHRY and CDR2 SYGVKD.

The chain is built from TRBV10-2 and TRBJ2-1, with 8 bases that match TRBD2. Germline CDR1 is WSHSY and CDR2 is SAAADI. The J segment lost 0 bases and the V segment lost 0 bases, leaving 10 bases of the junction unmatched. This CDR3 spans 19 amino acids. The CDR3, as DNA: TGCGCCAGCAGTGAGTCTGCTAGCGGGTGGATCCGCTCCTACAATGAGCAGTTCTTC. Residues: CASSESASGWIRSYNEQFF.

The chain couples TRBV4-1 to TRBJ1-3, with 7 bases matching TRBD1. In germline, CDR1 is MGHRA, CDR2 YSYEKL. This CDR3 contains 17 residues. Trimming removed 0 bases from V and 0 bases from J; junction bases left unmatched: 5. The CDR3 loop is CASSQDGTASSGNTIYF. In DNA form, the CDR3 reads TGCGCCAGCAGCCAAGATGGGACAGCGAGCTCTGGAAACACCATATATTTT.

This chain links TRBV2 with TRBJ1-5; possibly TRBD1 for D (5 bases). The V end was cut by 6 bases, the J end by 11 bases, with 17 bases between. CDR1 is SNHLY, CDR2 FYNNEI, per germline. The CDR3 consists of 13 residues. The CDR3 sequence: CASRGGLLSAQHF. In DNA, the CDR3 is TGTGCCAGCAGGGGGGGACTCCTATCGGCCCAGCATTTT.